Each of the 7 T cell receptor beta chains below was sequenced from the same sample in a study of graft-versus-host responses after intestinal transplantation. The table came from immunoSEQ multiplex PCR; TCRdb's copy has only in-frame clones and leaves some out. The repertoire has about 15,000 clones, around a third of them found once; the top ten carry 1.9%. Responders (about 200,000, CFSE-labeled) were co-plated with about 200,000 irradiated, violet-dye-labeled stimulators. Sequences were derived from alloreactive CD8+ T cells from a mixed lymphocyte reaction culture, sampled before intestinal transplant. Subset described: CFSE-low proliferating T cells sorted from approximately 6-day pre-transplant mixed lymphocyte reaction (GvH or HvG direction). These TCRs come from a human patient who received an intestinal transplant.

There are a few counts of this clone. The rearrangement uses TRBV10-3 and TRBJ1-3, with 10 bases aligning to TRBD1. CDR3 length: 15 residues. CDR1 and CDR2 from the germline V gene are ENHRY and SYGVKD. J lost 1 base, V lost 4 bases, and 1 base had no gene match. The CDR3 DNA reads as TGTGCCATCAGTGGGACAGGGGGTTCTGGAAACACCATATATTTT. It specifies CAISGTGGSGNTIYF.

The chain employs TRBV27 and TRBJ1-6, with D perhaps matching TRBD1 (5 bases). From germline, CDR1 is MNHEY and CDR2 SMNVEV (reference sequence). The CDR3 sequence is 14 residues long. V lost 7 bases and J 5 bases, leaving 12 bases between the germline ends. CDR3 nucleotides: TGTGCCAGCAACCTCGGGGGAGATAATTCACCCCTCCACTTT. Translated: CASNLGGDNSPLHF.

This chain connects TRBV9 to TRBJ2-7; 9 bases are shared with TRBD1. This CDR3 is built from 15 residues. Germline V gene lookup returns CDR1 SGDLS and CDR2 YYNGEE. The V and J ends lost 4 bases and 6 bases, in that order; junction bases with no gene match: 11. The CDR3 sequence: CASSYSPGQGSEQYF. CDR3 DNA: TGTGCCAGCAGCTATAGTCCGGGACAGGGAAGCGAGCAGTACTTC.

In its sample, this clone was seen a few times. The chain has TRBV19 and TRBJ2-7, with D tentatively TRBD1 (6 bases). The CDR3 length is 15 residues. Trimming took 4 bases from V and 4 from J, leaving 17 bases between them. Germline V gene sequence: CDR1 LNHDA, CDR2 SQIVND (reference sequence). DNA of the CDR3: TGTGCCAGTAGTAGTTTGGCAGGGGATATGTACGAGCAGTACTTC. The encoded protein is CASSSLAGDMYEQYF.

This chain joins TRBV7-9 and TRBJ2-7; TRBD2 is a possible D gene (6 bases). Trimming pared 5 bases from V and 1 base from J, leaving 15 bases between. Germline assignment: CDR1 SEHNR and CDR2 FQNEAQ (reference sequence). CDR3 length equals 15 residues. The CDR3 loop is CASSPWTGVSYEQYF. In DNA, the CDR3 is TGTGCCAGCAGCCCCTGGACGGGGGTGTCCTACGAGCAGTACTTC.

V gene TRBV27 combines with J gene TRBJ2-7, with 13 bases fitting TRBD2. The V gene's germline CDR1 is MNHEY and CDR2 SMNVEV (reference sequence). V trimming: 6 bases; J trimming: 5 bases; junction bases outside the gene matches: 10. The CDR3 spans 16 residues. The CDR3 loop reads CASSRLAGGTGHEQYF. The CDR3 nucleotides are TGTGCCAGCAGCCGACTAGCGGGGGGTACCGGGCACGAGCAGTACTTC.

The chain has TRBV7-9 and TRBJ2-1, with 8 bases lining up with TRBD2. Germline CDR1 and CDR2: SEHNR and FQNEAQ (reference sequence). The CDR3 extends over 13 amino acids. J was trimmed by 8 bases and V by 5 bases; bases with no gene match: 5. CDR3 sequence: CASSPPAGDEQFF. The CDR3 coding sequence is TGTGCCAGCAGCCCCCCAGCGGGGGATGAGCAGTTCTTC.